Following are 16 T cell receptor beta chains from one sample sequenced in a study of T cell responses to AZD1222 COVID-19 vaccine. Profiled with immunoSEQ multiplex PCR; TCRdb holds only in-frame clones, not every one. Here the sample spans 150,000 to 200,000 clones, about 91% being singletons. Sequenced here: peripheral blood, sampled 28 days after the second AZD1222 dose. These receptors were obtained from an adult who received the AZD1222 COVID-19 vaccine.

The chain combines TRBV6-2 or TRBV6-3 with TRBJ2-7; the D gene is possibly TRBD2 (6 bases). CDR3 length: 12 residues. Trimming took 6 bases from V and 6 from J, leaving 12 bases between them. Germline assignment: CDR1 MNHEY and CDR2 SVGEGT. The CDR3 protein is CASSLSGLEQYF. In nucleotides, the CDR3 is TGTGCCAGCAGCCTTAGCGGCCTCGAGCAGTACTTC.

In this sample, this clone turned up a few times. This rearrangement joins TRBV9 to TRBJ1-4; 9 nucleotides align to TRBD1. CDR1 is SGDLS, CDR2 YYNGEE, per germline. Losses at the gene ends were 3 bases for V and 7 bases for J; bases not matched to a gene: 4. This CDR3 comprises 14 residues. This chain's CDR3 is CASSAGQGGEKLFF. The CDR3 coding sequence is TGTGCCAGCAGCGCGGGACAGGGCGGTGAAAAACTGTTTTTT.

Here the CDR3 DNA reads TGTGCCAGCAGCTTCGCGGGGGGGAACTACGAGCAGTACTTC. Protein product: CASSFAGGNYEQYF. J is TRBJ2-7 and V is TRBV7-2; TRBD2 aligns across 9 bases. CDR3 size: 14 residues. V lost 3 bases and J lost 3; bases outside the gene matches: 3. Germline CDR1 SGHTA, CDR2 FQGNSA.

This chain joins TRBV4-1 and TRBJ1-3; no firm D call. CDR3 length: 14 amino acids. Per germline, CDR1 MGHRA and CDR2 YSYEKL. Trimming left V 3 bases short and J 2 bases short, with 8 bases between. As DNA, the CDR3 is TGCGCCAGCAGCCACTGGTCGGCTGGAAACACCATATATTTT. Translated: CASSHWSAGNTIYF.

The V and J genes are TRBV6-8 and TRBJ1-5, with D unresolved. The CDR3 extends over 18 amino acids. CDR1 is MNHGY and CDR2 is SAAAGT in the germline V gene. V was shortened by 0 bases and J by 0 bases, with 15 bases between the two germline ends. In nucleotides, the CDR3 is TGTGCCAGCAGTTACTCCCGGACGGACGTTTATAGCAATCAGCCCCAGCATTTT. Its protein product is CASSYSRTDVYSNQPQHF.

CDR3 sequence: CASSQAPNRVGGDEQFF. The CDR3 DNA follows: TGCGCCAGCAGCCAGGCACCAAATCGGGTAGGCGGTGATGAGCAGTTCTTC. The chain links TRBV4-1 to TRBJ2-1; D unclear. The ends were cut back, 3 bases at V and 8 bases at J, with 23 bases in the middle. This CDR3 is built from 17 residues. Germline V gene data show CDR1 as MGHRA and CDR2 as YSYEKL.

The V gene is TRBV27, the J gene TRBJ1-1; D remains ambiguous. V lost 1 base and J 0 bases, leaving 12 bases between the germline ends. Germline values: CDR1 MNHEY, CDR2 SMNVEV (reference sequence). This CDR3 region has 16 residues. The CDR3 is CASSLFSTNMNTEAFF. The CDR3 DNA reads as TGTGCCAGCAGTTTATTCTCAACTAATATGAACACTGAAGCTTTCTTT.

The V gene is TRBV12-2, the J gene TRBJ1-6. TRBV12-2 has pseudogene status. CDR3 length: 14 amino acids. The CDR3 here is CASRLRRPDSPLHF. The CDR3 DNA reads TGTGCAAGTCGCTTACGACGGCCGGATTCACCCCTCCACTTT.

The chain links TRBV6-5 to TRBJ2-6; D uncertain. The CDR3 has 13 residues. In germline, CDR1 is MNHEY, CDR2 SVGAGI. The V gene lost 6 bases and the J gene lost 12 bases, with 15 bases spanning the gap. The CDR3 nucleotides read TGTGCCAGCAGACCCGACGAGGCCGGCGTCCTGACTTTC. Translating gives CASRPDEAGVLTF.

The V and J genes are TRBV27 and TRBJ1-5; D might be TRBD1 (5 bases). The CDR3 sequence is 13 residues long. CDR1 and CDR2 (germline): MNHEY, SMNVEV (reference sequence). Deletions cut 3 bases from V and 7 bases from J, with 10 bases between. The CDR3 DNA reads TGTGCCAGCAGTTTCGTGAGGGGCCAGCCCCAGCATTTT. Amino acid sequence: CASSFVRGQPQHF.

This clone was picked up one time. The chain couples TRBV19 to TRBJ2-1, with D perhaps TRBD2 (5 bases). Germline values: CDR1 LNHDA, CDR2 SQIVND (reference sequence). Trimming shortened V by 4 bases and J by 6 bases, and 13 bases separated the two germline ends. The CDR3 consists of 14 residues. In nucleotides, the CDR3 is TGTGCCAGTAGTACCCCTGGGAGTACCAATGAGCAGTTCTTC. Translated, it gives CASSTPGSTNEQFF.

V usage is TRBV7-3 and J usage is TRBJ1-2; TRBD1 might be the D (5 bases). The CDR3 sequence is 16 residues long. Trimming stripped 2 bases from V and 3 bases from J, with 16 bases between. Germline CDR1 and CDR2: SGHTA and FQGTGA. The DNA of the CDR3 is TGTGCCAGCAGCTTAGATGGGCAGGGTGGTGACTATGGCTACACCTTC. Protein product: CASSLDGQGGDYGYTF.

The V gene is TRBV10-2, the J gene TRBJ1-1; a weak D match, TRBD1 (6 bases). Trimming removed 5 bases from V and 1 base from J, with 8 bases in between. This CDR3 is built from 13 residues. The germline CDR1 and CDR2 sequences are WSHSY and SAAADI. CDR3 sequence (DNA): TGCGCCAGCAGTAAACAGGGGAACACTGAAGCTTTCTTT. Protein sequence: CASSKQGNTEAFF.

The CDR3 sequence: CASSLDGGYTF. The CDR3 DNA reads TGTGCCAGCAGCTTGGACGGTGGCTACACCTTC. The chain joins TRBV7-9 to TRBJ1-2; the D is unclear. The germline V and J ends were trimmed by 3 bases and 7 bases, with 6 bases remaining between them. The CDR3 extends over 11 amino acids. Germline V gives CDR1 SEHNR, CDR2 FQNEAQ (reference sequence).

The chain recombines TRBV14 with TRBJ2-2; D might be TRBD1 (6 bases). The CDR3 runs to 17 residues. The V and J ends lost 3 bases and 4 bases respectively, with 18 bases between them. CDR1 and CDR2 (germline): SGHDN, FVKESK. CDR3 sequence: CASSHRARTVATGELFF. The CDR3 DNA is TGTGCCAGCAGCCACCGGGCCCGGACAGTGGCCACCGGGGAGCTGTTTTTT. The full variable domain, in which reference TRBV14 and TRBJ2-2 provide the parts outside the CDR3, is EAGVTQFPSHSVIEKGQTVTLRCDPISGHDNLYWYRRVMGKEIKFLLHFVKESKQDESGMPNNRFLAERTGGTYSTLKVQPAELEDSGVYFCASSHRARTVATGELFFGEGSRLTVL.

The chain combines TRBV27 with TRBJ2-1; D uncertain. From germline, CDR1 is MNHEY and CDR2 SMNVEV (reference sequence). The V and J ends lost 2 bases and 8 bases respectively, with 13 bases between them. This CDR3 has 14 residues. The CDR3 sequence is CASSLIGSGDEQFF. The CDR3 DNA is TGTGCCAGCAGTTTAATAGGTTCTGGGGATGAGCAGTTCTTC.